Reported below is one T cell receptor beta chain. The data are from a study of early T cells in non-severe SARS-CoV-2 infection. Per germline, CDR1 DFQATT and CDR2 SNEGSKA (reference sequence). The CDR3 loop spans 11 amino acids. The TCR library protocol attached unique molecular identifiers to the individual cDNA molecules. In TCRdb, the 5' RACE reads were re-called with MiXCR into one record per CDR3 protein. This table has approximately 52,000 distinct CDR3 sequences, under 15% appearing once. The V and J genes are TRBV20-1 and TRBJ2-7; no clear D gene. The receptor was isolated from an adult who was a healthcare worker with PCR-confirmed SARS-CoV-2 infection or an uninfected control (not recorded which). The sequencing here drew on whole blood, taken at baseline. CDR3 residues: CSLDANDEQYF. CDR3 nucleotide sequence: TGCAGCCTGGACGCGAACGACGAGCAGTACTTC.